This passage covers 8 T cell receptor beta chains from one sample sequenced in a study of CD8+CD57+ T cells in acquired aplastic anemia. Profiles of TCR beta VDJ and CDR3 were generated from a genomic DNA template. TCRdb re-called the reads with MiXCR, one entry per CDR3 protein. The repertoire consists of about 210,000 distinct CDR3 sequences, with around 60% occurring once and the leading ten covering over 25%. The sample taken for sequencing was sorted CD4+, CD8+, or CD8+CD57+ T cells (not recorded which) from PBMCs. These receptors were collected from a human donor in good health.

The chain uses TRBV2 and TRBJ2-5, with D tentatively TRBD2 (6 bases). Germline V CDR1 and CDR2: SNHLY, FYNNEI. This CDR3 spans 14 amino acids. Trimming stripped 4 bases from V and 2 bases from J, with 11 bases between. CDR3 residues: CASSVGLSQETQYF. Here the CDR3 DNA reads TGTGCCAGCAGTGTGGGACTGTCACAAGAGACCCAGTACTTC.

CDR3 sequence reads: CASGEPTDTQYF. DNA of the CDR3: TGTGCCAGCGGGGAGCCCACAGATACGCAGTATTTT. This chain joins TRBV7-3 and TRBJ2-3; perhaps TRBD2 as D (5 bases). Trimming removed 8 bases at V and 2 bases at J, with 8 bases between. The CDR3 is made up of 12 amino acids. The germline gives CDR1 SGHTA, CDR2 FQGTGA.

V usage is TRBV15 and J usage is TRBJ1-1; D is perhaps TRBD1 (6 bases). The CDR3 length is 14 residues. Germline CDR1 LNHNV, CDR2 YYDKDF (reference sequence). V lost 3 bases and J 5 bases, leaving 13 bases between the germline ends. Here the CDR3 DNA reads TGTGCCACCAGCAGCGGCTCAGGGGCAACTGAAGCTTTCTTT. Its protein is CATSSGSGATEAFF.

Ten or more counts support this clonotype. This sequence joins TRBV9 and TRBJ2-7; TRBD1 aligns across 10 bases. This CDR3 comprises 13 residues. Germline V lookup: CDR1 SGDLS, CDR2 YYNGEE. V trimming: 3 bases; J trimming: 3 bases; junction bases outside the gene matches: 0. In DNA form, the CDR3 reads TGTGCCAGCAGCGGGGACAGGGGCTACGAGCAGTACTTC. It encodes CASSGDRGYEQYF.

In DNA form, the CDR3 reads TGTGCCAGCAGTACAGAGGGGGATACGCAGTATTTT. Amino acid sequence: CASSTEGDTQYF. The chain joins TRBV12-3 or TRBV12-4 to TRBJ2-3, with D tentatively TRBD1 or TRBD2 (5 bases each). This CDR3 has 12 amino acids. V shed 5 bases and J shed 6 bases, with 9 bases lying between them.

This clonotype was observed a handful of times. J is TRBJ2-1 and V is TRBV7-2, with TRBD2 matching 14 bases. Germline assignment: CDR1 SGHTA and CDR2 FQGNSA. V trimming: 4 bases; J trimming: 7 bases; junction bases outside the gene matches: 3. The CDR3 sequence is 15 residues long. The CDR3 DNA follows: TGTGCCAGCAGCTGGACTAGCGGGGGGCAAAATGAGCAGTTCTTC. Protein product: CASSWTSGGQNEQFF.

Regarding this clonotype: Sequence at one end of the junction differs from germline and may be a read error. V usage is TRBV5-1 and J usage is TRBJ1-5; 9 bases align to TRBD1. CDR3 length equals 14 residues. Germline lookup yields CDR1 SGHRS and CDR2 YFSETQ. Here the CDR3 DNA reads TGTGCCAGCAGCTTGGAGGGACAGGGACAGCCCCAGCATTTT. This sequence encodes CASSLEGQGQPQHF.

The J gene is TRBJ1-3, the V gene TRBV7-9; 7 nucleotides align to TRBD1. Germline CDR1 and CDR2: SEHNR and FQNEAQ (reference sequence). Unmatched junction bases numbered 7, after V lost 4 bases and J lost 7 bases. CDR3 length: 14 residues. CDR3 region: CASSSAGQMNTIYF. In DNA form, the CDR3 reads TGTGCCAGCAGCTCCGCGGGACAGATGAACACCATATATTTT.